One and the same sample provided the 2 T cell receptor beta chains below, sequenced in a study of human T cells and chemical hapten exposure. Unfractionated whole blood served as the source for total RNA extraction. From the 5' RACE reads, TCRdb called clonotypes with MiXCR, one entry per CDR3 protein. The sample shows approximately 110,000 distinct CDR3 sequences, approximately 20% of them seen only once. Every receptor here comes from a human donor in good health.

The sample holds a few counts of this clonotype. DNA for the CDR3: TGTGCCATCAGTGTTCCCGGGTCCCCAGATACGCAGTATTTT. It is translated as CAISVPGSPDTQYF. This rearrangement joins TRBV10-3 to TRBJ2-3; no reliable D call. Trimming took 4 bases from V and 4 from J, leaving 12 bases between them. This CDR3 has 14 residues. Germline values: CDR1 ENHRY, CDR2 SYGVKD.

This rearrangement joins TRBV6-5 to TRBJ2-4; 10 nucleotides agree with TRBD2. The CDR3 spans 16 residues. CDR1 and CDR2 (germline): MNHEY, SVGAGI. V trimming: 0 bases; J trimming: 6 bases; junction bases outside the gene matches: 5. In nucleotides, the CDR3 is TGTGCCAGCAGTTACTCGCCTAGCGGGAGATTAAACATTCAGTACTTC. This sequence encodes CASSYSPSGRLNIQYF.